These 6 T cell receptor beta chains were sequenced from one sample in a study of CD8 T cells in Susac syndrome. RNA, at roughly 0.5 to 1 ug, was reverse transcribed with random hexamers. TCRdb re-derived calls from the immunoSEQ multiplex PCR reads in MiXCR, one entry per CDR3 protein. The top ten clones hold 0.09% to 0.1% of a sample with about 190,000 distinct CDR3 sequences, about 94% of them seen once. The sequencing input was CD4+ T cells from PBMCs. Receptor source: a human donor with Susac syndrome.

The chain employs TRBV24-1 and TRBJ2-7; tentatively, D is TRBD2 (5 bases). Germline V gene data show CDR1 as KGHDR and CDR2 as SFDVKD. V was cut by 1 base and J by 6 bases, with 6 bases left in between. The CDR3 covers 12 residues. The CDR3 loop reads CATSDLGGEQYF. For the CDR3, the DNA is TGTGCCACCAGTGATTTAGGAGGCGAGCAGTACTTC.

This chain links TRBV19 with TRBJ2-6; D perhaps matches TRBD1 (6 bases). In germline, CDR1 is LNHDA, CDR2 SQIVND (reference sequence). V was pared by 5 bases and J by 0 bases, with 11 bases between. The CDR3 consists of 16 residues. CDR3 sequence (DNA): TGTGCCAGTAGTCTGACAGGTTCCTCTGGGGCCAACGTCCTGACTTTC. Encoded protein: CASSLTGSSGANVLTF.

The genes are TRBV30 and TRBJ1-5; D not certain. Germline CDR1 reads GTSNPN; CDR2 reads SVGIG (reference sequence). The CDR3 spans 14 residues. V lost 3 bases and J 1 base, leaving 10 bases between the germline ends. CDR3 loop: CAWRARGSNQPQHF. DNA of the CDR3: TGTGCCTGGAGGGCCCGCGGGAGCAATCAGCCCCAGCATTTT.

The V and J genes are TRBV6-6 and TRBJ2-5, with no clear D. This CDR3 region has 12 residues. From germline, CDR1 is MNHNY and CDR2 SVGAGI (reference sequence). The V gene lost 2 bases and the J gene lost 2 bases, with 3 bases spanning the gap. CDR3 coding DNA: TGTGCCAGCAGTTACGGACAAGAGACCCAGTACTTC. This gives the protein CASSYGQETQYF.

The chain employs TRBV6-6 and TRBJ2-7, with TRBD2 matching 8 bases. The CDR3 spans 14 residues. Germline V lookup: CDR1 MNHNY, CDR2 SVGAGI (reference sequence). After removal of 0 bases from V and 5 bases from J, the junction contained 3 bases not matched to a gene. In DNA form, the CDR3 reads TGTGCCAGCAGTTACTCTAGCGGGGCGAACGAGCAGTACTTC. Translation gives CASSYSSGANEQYF.

This clonotype was counted only a few times. The J gene is TRBJ2-2, the V gene TRBV7-9; TRBD2 aligns across 9 bases. This CDR3 spans 15 amino acids. Per the germline V gene, CDR1 is SEHNR and CDR2 is FQNEAQ (reference sequence). Trimming removed 5 bases from V and 2 bases from J; junction bases left unmatched: 3. The CDR3 loop is CASSLGLANTGELFF. The CDR3 DNA reads as TGTGCCAGCAGCCTGGGACTAGCCAACACCGGGGAGCTGTTTTTT.